The clone carrying this T cell receptor (beta chain) has a count of ten or more. The length of the CDR3 is 13 residues. CDR1 is SEHNR and CDR2 is FQNEAQ in the germline V gene (reference sequence). V lost 4 bases and J lost 8, with 12 bases in between. The data derive from a study of T cells after yellow fever vaccination. TCRdb re-called the 5' RACE reads through MiXCR, storing one row per CDR3 protein. This sample has about 58,000 distinct CDR3 sequences, with around 6.2% found just once. The chain employs TRBV7-9 and TRBJ2-1; tentative D call: TRBD1 (5 bases). This clonotype was sampled from a man younger than 35 who received the YFV17D yellow fever vaccine. The material was PBMCs, either bulk or a sorted T-cell subset (CD4+, CD8+, memory, or dextramer-sorted; not recorded which), obtained on the day of the yellow fever booster vaccination. CDR3 nucleotides: TGTGCCAGCAGCTCTACAGGAAGTTATGAGCAGTTCTTC. Its protein product is CASSSTGSYEQFF.